Presented here are 20 T cell receptor beta chains from one specimen sequenced in a study of blood T cell repertoires in COVID-19. Repertoires were generated with immunoSEQ multiplex PCR, while TCRdb's copy carries only in-frame clones and drops some. The sample consists of 80,000 or so clones, approximately 85% of them appearing once. Sequences were obtained from peripheral blood. Receptors were obtained from a man aged 50 or older with COVID-19, enrolled during active disease.

The V call is TRBV10-3, the J call TRBJ1-2, with a possible D match to TRBD1 (6 bases). CDR1 and CDR2 from the germline V gene are ENHRY and SYGVKD. The V end was cut by 11 bases, the J end by 4 bases, with 20 bases between. This CDR3 has 14 residues. CDR3 amino acids: CASSLQGPAYGYTF. The CDR3 bases are TGTGCCTCCAGCCTCCAGGGGCCTGCCTATGGCTACACCTTC.

The J gene is TRBJ2-7, the V gene TRBV28, with TRBD1 identical over 11 bases. CDR3 length: 15 residues. CDR1 and CDR2 (germline): MDHEN, SYDVKM. V lost 5 bases to trimming and J lost 5 bases; unmatched junction nucleotides: 8. The CDR3 DNA follows: TGTGCCAGCAGTCCATACCGGACAGGGGGCGACGAGCAGTACTTC. Its protein is CASSPYRTGGDEQYF.

The chain joins TRBV7-2 to TRBJ1-6; tentative D call: TRBD1 (5 bases). The ends were cut back, 1 base at V and 6 bases at J, with 10 bases in the middle. The germline V gene encodes CDR1 SGHTA and CDR2 FQGNSA. The CDR3 covers 15 residues. The DNA of the CDR3 is TGTGCCAGCAGCTTAGTCGCGACAGCTAATTCACCCCTCCACTTT. This encodes CASSLVATANSPLHF.

The rearrangement joins TRBV19 to TRBJ2-6; D might be TRBD1 (5 bases). Trimming removed 7 bases at V and 2 bases at J, with 12 bases between. Germline loops: CDR1 LNHDA, CDR2 SQIVND (reference sequence). The CDR3 length is 15 residues. DNA for the CDR3: TGTGCCAGTAAAGCAGGGCTCACTGGGGCCAACGTCCTGACTTTC. Encoded protein: CASKAGLTGANVLTF.

V usage is TRBV27 and J usage is TRBJ1-1; TRBD1 aligns across 9 bases. The J segment lost 10 bases and the V segment lost 4 bases, leaving 13 bases of the junction unmatched. The CDR3 spans 15 residues. Germline V gene lookup returns CDR1 MNHEY and CDR2 SMNVEV (reference sequence). The CDR3 here is CASSWSPGQGLRAFF. CDR3 DNA sequence: TGTGCCAGCAGTTGGTCTCCGGGACAGGGTCTGAGAGCTTTCTTT.

The CDR3 is CASSFDRGRFGYTF. The CDR3 region has the DNA TGTGCCAGCAGCTTTGACAGGGGGCGTTTTGGCTACACCTTC. The chain combines TRBV7-2 with TRBJ1-2, with 10 bases identical to TRBD1. V shed 3 bases and J 7 bases; nucleotides not matched to a gene: 5. The CDR3 contains 14 residues. CDR1 and CDR2 (germline): SGHTA, FQGNSA.

The chain has TRBV18 and TRBJ1-1; D is unresolved. The CDR3 runs 12 residues. Trimming pared 3 bases from V and 6 bases from J, leaving 8 bases between. The germline gives CDR1 KGHSH, CDR2 LQKENI. The CDR3 DNA is TGTGCCAGCTCACCGCCGAGCGCTGAAGCTTTCTTT. It translates to CASSPPSAEAFF.

The genes are TRBV14 and TRBJ1-2, with 7 bases that match TRBD1. The length of the CDR3 is 14 residues. Trimming at V came to 4 bases and at J to 7 bases, leaving 9 bases not matched to a gene. From germline, CDR1 is SGHDN and CDR2 FVKESK. CDR3 in DNA: TGTGCCAGCAGCCCTCAATGGGGGGACAGTGGCTACACCTTC. Protein product: CASSPQWGDSGYTF.

The chain couples TRBV30 to TRBJ2-5; the D gene is possibly TRBD2 (6 bases). The germline gives CDR1 GTSNPN, CDR2 SVGIG (reference sequence). The CDR3 runs 14 residues. V was trimmed by 4 bases and J by 1 base, leaving 13 bases between them. CDR3 DNA sequence: TGTGCCTGGACAGGAGGGACTCTCCAAGAGACCCAGTACTTC. It specifies CAWTGGTLQETQYF.

The genes are TRBV28 and TRBJ1-3; D is perhaps TRBD1 (5 bases). The CDR3 extends over 15 amino acids. The germline V gene encodes CDR1 MDHEN and CDR2 SYDVKM. Trimming shortened V by 6 bases and J by 3 bases, and 15 bases separated the two germline ends. CDR3 protein: CASRGRGAYGNTIYF. For the CDR3, the DNA is TGTGCCAGCAGGGGGCGCGGGGCCTATGGAAACACCATATATTTT.

Only one count was recorded for this clone. This chain uses TRBV29-1 with TRBJ2-5; D possibly corresponds to TRBD1 (6 bases). Germline CDR1 reads SQVTM; CDR2 reads ANQGSEA. The CDR3 sequence is 13 residues long. V shed 1 base and J shed 5 bases, with 11 bases lying between them. The CDR3 region has the DNA TGCAGCGTTGAAGGGGCAGGGGTCGAGACCCAGTACTTC. This codes for CSVEGAGVETQYF.

This clone was observed a handful of times. The V call is TRBV6-2 or TRBV6-3, the J call TRBJ1-5, with D uncertain. V shed 4 bases and J shed 10 bases, with 17 bases lying between them. The CDR3 has 14 amino acids. Germline V gives CDR1 MNHEY, CDR2 SVGEGT. CDR3 region: CASSFSGENQPQHF. Here the CDR3 DNA reads TGTGCCAGCAGTTTCTCGGGCGAGAACCAACCCCAGCATTTT.

This chain joins TRBV30 and TRBJ1-1; weak D call: TRBD1 (6 bases). Germline CDR1 is GTSNPN and CDR2 is SVGIG (reference sequence). CDR3 size: 15 residues. V was clipped by 4 bases and J by 1 base, with 16 bases between them. CDR3 coding DNA: TGTGCCTGGATCTCCAGGGGAGGGTGGAACACTGAAGCTTTCTTT. Translating it yields CAWISRGGWNTEAFF.

J is TRBJ2-2 and V is TRBV7-2; TRBD1 is a possible D gene (5 bases). There are 15 residues in the CDR3. V was shortened by 3 bases and J by 4 bases, with 12 bases between the two germline ends. Germline CDR1 is SGHTA and CDR2 is FQGNSA. CDR3 bases: TGTGCCAGCAGCTTCCAAGTAGGGGCCACCGGGGAGCTGTTTTTT. Its protein product is CASSFQVGATGELFF.

The chain has TRBV7-9 and TRBJ2-1; 8 nucleotides line up with TRBD1. The CDR3 length is 16 residues. CDR1 SEHNR and CDR2 FQNEAQ come from the germline V gene (reference sequence). V trimming: 5 bases; J trimming: 4 bases; junction bases outside the gene matches: 10. The CDR3 DNA follows: TGTGCCAGCAGCGCGCCGACAGGGGCTTTATACAATGAGCAGTTCTTC. It translates to CASSAPTGALYNEQFF.

The chain uses TRBV6-5 and TRBJ2-1, with D perhaps TRBD1 (6 bases). Trimming cost V 7 bases and J 8 bases, with 21 bases left between them. Per the germline V gene, CDR1 is MNHEY and CDR2 is SVGAGI. This CDR3 comprises 15 residues. CDR3 region: CASTSRTDPNHEQFF. For the CDR3, the DNA is TGTGCCAGCACCTCCCGGACAGACCCTAACCATGAGCAGTTCTTC.

In this sample, this clone turned up once. The chain combines TRBV3-1 (or the pseudogene TRBV3-2) with TRBJ1-1; D is possibly TRBD1 (6 bases). CDR3 length equals 15 residues. Trimming shortened V by 1 base and J by 3 bases, and 12 bases separated the two germline ends. Germline V CDR1 and CDR2: LGHDT, YNNKEL (reference sequence). CDR3 loop: CASSQGNRAHTEAFF. The DNA for the CDR3 is TGTGCCAGCAGCCAAGGAAACAGGGCGCACACTGAAGCTTTCTTT.

The chain joins TRBV6-5 to TRBJ1-1; the match to TRBD1 covers 10 bases. The V segment lost 5 bases and the J segment 3 bases; nucleotides outside the gene matches: 6. The CDR3 runs 15 residues. The germline V gene has CDR1 MNHEY and CDR2 SVGAGI. This CDR3 reads CASSPPTGGYTEAFF. As DNA, the CDR3 is TGTGCCAGCAGTCCGCCGACAGGGGGCTACACTGAAGCTTTCTTT.

J is TRBJ1-2 and V is TRBV30; TRBD1 agrees at 8 bases. CDR3 size: 13 residues. Germline values: CDR1 GTSNPN, CDR2 SVGIG (reference sequence). Germline trimming cut 3 bases from V and 1 base from J; bases unmatched to any gene: 1. CDR3 loop: CAWRTGVNYGYTF. The CDR3 DNA reads as TGTGCCTGGAGGACAGGGGTTAACTATGGCTACACCTTC.

This chain uses TRBV28 with TRBJ2-7, with 7 positions matching TRBD2. CDR1 and CDR2 from the germline V gene are MDHEN and SYDVKM. This CDR3 comprises 14 residues. V lost 3 bases and J lost 2; bases outside the gene matches: 4. The CDR3 loop is CASSFVGRPYEQYF. DNA for the CDR3: TGTGCCAGCAGTTTTGTCGGGAGGCCCTACGAGCAGTACTTC.